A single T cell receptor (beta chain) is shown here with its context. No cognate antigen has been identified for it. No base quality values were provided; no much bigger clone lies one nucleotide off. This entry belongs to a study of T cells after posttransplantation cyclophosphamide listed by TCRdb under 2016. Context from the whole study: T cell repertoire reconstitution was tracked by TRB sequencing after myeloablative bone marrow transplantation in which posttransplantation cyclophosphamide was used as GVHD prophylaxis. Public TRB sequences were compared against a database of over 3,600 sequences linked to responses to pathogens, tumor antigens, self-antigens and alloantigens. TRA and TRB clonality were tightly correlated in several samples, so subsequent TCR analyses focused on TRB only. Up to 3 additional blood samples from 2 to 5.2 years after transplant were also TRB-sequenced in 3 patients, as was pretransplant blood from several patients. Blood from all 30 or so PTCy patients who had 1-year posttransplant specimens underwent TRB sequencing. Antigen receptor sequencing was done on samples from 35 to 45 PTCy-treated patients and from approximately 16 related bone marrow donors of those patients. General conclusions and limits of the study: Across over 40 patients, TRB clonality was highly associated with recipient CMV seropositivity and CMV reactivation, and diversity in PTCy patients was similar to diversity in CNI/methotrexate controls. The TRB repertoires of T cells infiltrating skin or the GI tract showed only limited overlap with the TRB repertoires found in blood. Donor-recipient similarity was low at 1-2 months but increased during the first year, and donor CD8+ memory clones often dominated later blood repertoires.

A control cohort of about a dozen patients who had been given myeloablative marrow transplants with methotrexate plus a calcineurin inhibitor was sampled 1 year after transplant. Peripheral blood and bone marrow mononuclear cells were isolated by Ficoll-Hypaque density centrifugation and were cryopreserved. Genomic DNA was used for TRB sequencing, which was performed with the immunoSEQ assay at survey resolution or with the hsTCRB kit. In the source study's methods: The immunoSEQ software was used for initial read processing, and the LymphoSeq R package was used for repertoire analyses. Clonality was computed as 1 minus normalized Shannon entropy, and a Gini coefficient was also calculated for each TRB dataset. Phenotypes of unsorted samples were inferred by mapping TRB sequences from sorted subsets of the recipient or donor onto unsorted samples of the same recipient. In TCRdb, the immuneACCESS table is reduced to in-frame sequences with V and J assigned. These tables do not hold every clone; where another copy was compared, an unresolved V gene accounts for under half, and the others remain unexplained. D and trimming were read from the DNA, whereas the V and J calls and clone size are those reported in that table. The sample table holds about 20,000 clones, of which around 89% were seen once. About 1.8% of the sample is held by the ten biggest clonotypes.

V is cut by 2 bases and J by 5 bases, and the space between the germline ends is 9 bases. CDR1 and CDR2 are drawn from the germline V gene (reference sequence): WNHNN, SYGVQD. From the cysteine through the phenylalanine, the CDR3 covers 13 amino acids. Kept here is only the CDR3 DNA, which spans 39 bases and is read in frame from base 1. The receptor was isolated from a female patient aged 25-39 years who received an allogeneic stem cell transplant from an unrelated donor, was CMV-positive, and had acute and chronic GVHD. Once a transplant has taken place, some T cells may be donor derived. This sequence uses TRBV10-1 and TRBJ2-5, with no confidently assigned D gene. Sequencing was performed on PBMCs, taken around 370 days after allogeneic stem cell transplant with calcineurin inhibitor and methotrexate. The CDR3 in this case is CASSEIGFETQYF. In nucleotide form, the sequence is TGCGCCAGCAGTGAGATCGGGTTTGAGACCCAGTACTTC.